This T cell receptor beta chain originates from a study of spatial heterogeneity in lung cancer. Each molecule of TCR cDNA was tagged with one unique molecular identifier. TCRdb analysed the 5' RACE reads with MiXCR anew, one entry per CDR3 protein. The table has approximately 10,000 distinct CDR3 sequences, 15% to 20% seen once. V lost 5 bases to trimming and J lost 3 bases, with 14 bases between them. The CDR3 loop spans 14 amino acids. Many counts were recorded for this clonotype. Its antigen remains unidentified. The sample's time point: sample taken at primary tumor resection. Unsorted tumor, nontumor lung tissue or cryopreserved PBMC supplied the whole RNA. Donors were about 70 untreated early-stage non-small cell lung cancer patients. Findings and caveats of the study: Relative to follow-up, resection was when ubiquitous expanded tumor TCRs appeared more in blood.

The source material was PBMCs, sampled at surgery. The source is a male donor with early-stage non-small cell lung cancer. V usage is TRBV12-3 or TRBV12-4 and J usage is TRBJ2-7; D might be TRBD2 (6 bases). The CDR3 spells CASSQSSAHYEQYF. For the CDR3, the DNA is TGTGCCAGCAGTCAATCTAGCGCCCACTACGAGCAGTACTTC.